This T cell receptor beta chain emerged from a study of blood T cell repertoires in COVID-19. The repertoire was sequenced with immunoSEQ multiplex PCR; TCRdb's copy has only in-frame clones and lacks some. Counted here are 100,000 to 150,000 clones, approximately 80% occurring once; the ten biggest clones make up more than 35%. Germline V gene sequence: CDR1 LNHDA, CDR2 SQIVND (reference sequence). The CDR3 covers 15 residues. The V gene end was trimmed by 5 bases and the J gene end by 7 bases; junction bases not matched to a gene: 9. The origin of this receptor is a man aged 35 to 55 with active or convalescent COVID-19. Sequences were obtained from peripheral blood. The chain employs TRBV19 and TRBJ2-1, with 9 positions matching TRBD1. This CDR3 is CASSGRDRALNEQFF. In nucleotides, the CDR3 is TGTGCCAGTAGTGGCCGGGACAGGGCCCTTAATGAGCAGTTCTTC.